The 4 T cell receptor beta chains reported below all come from one sample, sequenced in a study of blood T cell repertoires in COVID-19. Assay used: immunoSEQ multiplex PCR; TCRdb lists only in-frame clones, some missing. The top ten clones hold approximately 12% of a sample with approximately 120,000 clones, about 80% of them seen once. Sequenced sample: peripheral blood. These receptors were obtained from a man between 60 and 70 years old with acute or convalescent COVID-19.

V usage is TRBV28 and J usage is TRBJ2-4; 9 bases are a match to TRBD2. CDR1 and CDR2 from the germline V gene are MDHEN and SYDVKM. This CDR3 has 15 residues. Germline trimming cut 2 bases from V and 6 bases from J; bases unmatched to any gene: 5. This CDR3 reads CASSLVAGAVNIQYF. CDR3 DNA: TGTGCCAGCAGTTTAGTAGCGGGAGCAGTAAACATTCAGTACTTC.

The gene calls are TRBV23-1 and TRBJ2-7; TRBD1 matches at 7 bases. TRBV23-1 is given ORF status, its function remaining uncertain. The CDR3 sequence is 15 residues long. V trimming: 7 bases; J trimming: 1 base; junction bases outside the gene matches: 10. CDR3 DNA sequence: TGCGCCAGCACCCTTCCGGGACAGAGTTCCTACGAGCAGTACTTC. The encoded protein is CASTLPGQSSYEQYF.

This sequence joins TRBV25-1 and TRBJ1-2; tentatively, D is TRBD1 (5 bases). Germline CDR1 and CDR2: MGHDK and SYGVNS. The germline V and J ends were trimmed by 5 bases and 8 bases, with 12 bases remaining between them. The CDR3 spans 12 residues. The CDR3 DNA sequence: TGTGCCAGCAGTCAGGGAGGTCGGGGCTACACCTTC. The encoded protein is CASSQGGRGYTF.

The CDR3 coding sequence is TGTGCCAGCAGCTCCCGGGACAGGAGCACAGATACGCAGTATTTT. Amino acids: CASSSRDRSTDTQYF. This chain connects TRBV11-3 to TRBJ2-3; 8 bases match TRBD1. V lost 4 bases and J lost 0; bases outside the gene matches: 3. The CDR3 spans 15 residues. Per the germline V gene, CDR1 is SGHNT and CDR2 is YENEEA.